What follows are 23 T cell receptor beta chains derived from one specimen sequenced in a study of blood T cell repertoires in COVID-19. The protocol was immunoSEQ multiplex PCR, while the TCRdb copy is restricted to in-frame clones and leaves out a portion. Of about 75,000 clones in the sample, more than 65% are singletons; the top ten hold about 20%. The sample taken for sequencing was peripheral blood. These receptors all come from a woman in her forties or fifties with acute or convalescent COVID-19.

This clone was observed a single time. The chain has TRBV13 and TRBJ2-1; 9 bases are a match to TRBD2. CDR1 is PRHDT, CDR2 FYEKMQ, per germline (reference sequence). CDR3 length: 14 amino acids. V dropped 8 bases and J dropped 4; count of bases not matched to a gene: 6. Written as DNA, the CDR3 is TGTGCCAGCTTGACTAGCGGACTTTACAATGAGCAGTTCTTC. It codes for CASLTSGLYNEQFF.

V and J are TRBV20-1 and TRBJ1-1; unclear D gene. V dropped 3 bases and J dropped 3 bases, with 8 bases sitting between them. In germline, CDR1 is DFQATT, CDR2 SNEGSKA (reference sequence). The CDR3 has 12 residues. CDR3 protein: CSASFRDTEAFF. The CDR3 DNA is TGCAGTGCTAGTTTCCGGGACACTGAAGCTTTCTTT.

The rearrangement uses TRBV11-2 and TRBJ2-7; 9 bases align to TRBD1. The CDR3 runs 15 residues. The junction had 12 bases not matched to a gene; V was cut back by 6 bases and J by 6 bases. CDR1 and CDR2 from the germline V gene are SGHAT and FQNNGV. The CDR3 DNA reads TGTGCCAGCAGATTTGCCGGGACAGGGTATCTCGAGCAGTACTTC. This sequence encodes CASRFAGTGYLEQYF.

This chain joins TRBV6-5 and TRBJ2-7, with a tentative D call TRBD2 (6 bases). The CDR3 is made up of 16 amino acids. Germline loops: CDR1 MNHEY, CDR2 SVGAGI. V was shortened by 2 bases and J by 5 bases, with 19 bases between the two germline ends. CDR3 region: CASSYRGTGTSHEQYF. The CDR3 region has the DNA TGTGCCAGCAGTTACAGGGGAACTGGTACTAGCCACGAGCAGTACTTC.

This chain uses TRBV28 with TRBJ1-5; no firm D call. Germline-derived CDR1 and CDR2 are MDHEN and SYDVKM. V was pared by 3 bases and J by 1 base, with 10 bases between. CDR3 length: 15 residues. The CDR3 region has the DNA TGTGCCAGCAGTTTGGCCGGACTAAGCAATCAGCCCCAGCATTTT. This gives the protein CASSLAGLSNQPQHF.

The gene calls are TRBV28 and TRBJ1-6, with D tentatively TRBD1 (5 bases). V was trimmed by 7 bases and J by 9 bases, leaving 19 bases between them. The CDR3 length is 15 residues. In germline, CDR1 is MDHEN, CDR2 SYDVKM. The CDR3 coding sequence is TGTGCCAGCATTCCAATCGGGGGGTCCGGTTCACCCCTCCACTTT. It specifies CASIPIGGSGSPLHF.

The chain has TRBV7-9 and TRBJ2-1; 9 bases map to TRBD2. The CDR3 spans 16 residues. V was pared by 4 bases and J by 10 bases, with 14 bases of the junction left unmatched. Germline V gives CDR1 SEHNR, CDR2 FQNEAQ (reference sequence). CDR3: CASSSPGLAGLDEQFF. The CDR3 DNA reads TGTGCCAGCAGCTCACCGGGGCTAGCGGGATTAGACGAGCAGTTCTTC.

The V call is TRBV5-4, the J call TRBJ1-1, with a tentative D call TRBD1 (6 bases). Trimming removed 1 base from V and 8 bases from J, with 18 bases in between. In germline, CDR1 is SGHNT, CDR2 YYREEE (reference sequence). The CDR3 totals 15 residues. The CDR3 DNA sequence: TGTGCCAGCAGCTTGTCGGGGGGCCGGGGGGACGAAGCTTTCTTT. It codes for CASSLSGGRGDEAFF.

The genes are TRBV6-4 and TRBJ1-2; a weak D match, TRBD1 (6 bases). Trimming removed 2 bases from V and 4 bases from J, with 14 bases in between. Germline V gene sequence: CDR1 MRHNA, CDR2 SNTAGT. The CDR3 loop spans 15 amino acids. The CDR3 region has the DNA TGTGCCAGCAGTGACAATCCGGGGGGCGCCTATGGCTACACCTTC. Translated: CASSDNPGGAYGYTF.

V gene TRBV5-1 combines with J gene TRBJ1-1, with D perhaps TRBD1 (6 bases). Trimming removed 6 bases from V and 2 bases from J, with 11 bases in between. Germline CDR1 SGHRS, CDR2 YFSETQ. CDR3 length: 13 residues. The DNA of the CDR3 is TGCGCCAGCAACAGGGAAGGAAACACTGAAGCTTTCTTT. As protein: CASNREGNTEAFF.

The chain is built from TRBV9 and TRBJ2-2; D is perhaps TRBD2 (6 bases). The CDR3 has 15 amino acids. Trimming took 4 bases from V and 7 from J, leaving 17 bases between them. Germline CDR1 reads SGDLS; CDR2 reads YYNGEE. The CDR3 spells CASSPGTLGHGELFF. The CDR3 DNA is TGTGCCAGCAGCCCCGGGACTCTGGGCCACGGGGAGCTGTTTTTT. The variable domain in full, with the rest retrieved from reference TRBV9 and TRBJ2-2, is DSGVTQTPKHLITATGQRVTLRCSPRSGDLSVYWYQQSLDQGLQFLIQYYNGEERAKGNILERFSAQQFPDLHSELNLSSLELGDSALYFCASSPGTLGHGELFFGEGSRLTVL.

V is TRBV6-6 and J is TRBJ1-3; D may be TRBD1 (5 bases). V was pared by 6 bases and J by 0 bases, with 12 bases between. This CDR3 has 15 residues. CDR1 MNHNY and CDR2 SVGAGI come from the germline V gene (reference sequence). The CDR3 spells CASSPDSFSGNTIYF. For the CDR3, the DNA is TGTGCCAGCAGCCCTGACAGCTTCTCTGGAAACACCATATATTTT.

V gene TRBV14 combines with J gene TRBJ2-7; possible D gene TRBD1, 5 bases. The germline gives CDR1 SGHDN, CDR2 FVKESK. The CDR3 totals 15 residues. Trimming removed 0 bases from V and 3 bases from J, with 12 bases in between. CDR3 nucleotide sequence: TGTGCCAGCAGCCAAGACTGGAACAGGTTCTACGAGCAGTACTTC. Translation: CASSQDWNRFYEQYF.

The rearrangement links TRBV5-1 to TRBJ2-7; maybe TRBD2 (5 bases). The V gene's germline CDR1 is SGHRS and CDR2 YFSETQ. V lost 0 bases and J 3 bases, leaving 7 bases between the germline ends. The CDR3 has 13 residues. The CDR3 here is CASSLAGNYEQYF. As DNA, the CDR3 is TGCGCCAGCAGCTTGGCCGGGAACTACGAGCAGTACTTC.

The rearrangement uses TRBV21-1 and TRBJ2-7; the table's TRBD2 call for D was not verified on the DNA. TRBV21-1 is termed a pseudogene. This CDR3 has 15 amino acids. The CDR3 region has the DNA TGTGCCAGCAGCAAAAAAGCGGGGGGGACCAACGAGCAGTACTTC. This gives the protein CASSKKAGGTNEQYF.

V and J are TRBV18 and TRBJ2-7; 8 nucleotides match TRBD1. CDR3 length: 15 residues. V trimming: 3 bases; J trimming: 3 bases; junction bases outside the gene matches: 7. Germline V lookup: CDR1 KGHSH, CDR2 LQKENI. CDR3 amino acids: CASSPFGTGDYEQYF. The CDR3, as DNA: TGTGCCAGCTCACCTTTTGGGACAGGTGACTACGAGCAGTACTTC.

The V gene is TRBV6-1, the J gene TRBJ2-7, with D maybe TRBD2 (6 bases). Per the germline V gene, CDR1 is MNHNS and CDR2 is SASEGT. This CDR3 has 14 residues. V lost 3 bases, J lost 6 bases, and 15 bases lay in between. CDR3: CASSEQIQGGEQYF. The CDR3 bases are TGTGCCAGCAGTGAGCAGATCCAGGGAGGCGAGCAGTACTTC.

Here the CDR3 reads CASSPGGEPSYGYTF. DNA for the CDR3: TGTGCCAGCTCACCGGGGGGGGAACCCAGCTATGGCTACACCTTC. The J gene is TRBJ1-2, the V gene TRBV18, with D possibly TRBD1 on 5 matching bases. CDR1 is KGHSH and CDR2 is LQKENI in the germline V gene. The CDR3 loop spans 15 amino acids. V was cut by 3 bases and J by 4 bases, with 15 bases left in between.

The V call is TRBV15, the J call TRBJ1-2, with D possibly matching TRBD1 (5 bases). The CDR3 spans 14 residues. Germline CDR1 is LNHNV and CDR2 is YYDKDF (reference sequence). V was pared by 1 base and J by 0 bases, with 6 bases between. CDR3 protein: CATSRGTPNYGYTF. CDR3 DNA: TGTGCCACCAGCAGAGGGACACCTAACTATGGCTACACCTTC.

CDR3 sequence: CASSVAGGALYNEQFF. The DNA for the CDR3 is TGTGCCAGCAGCGTAGCGGGGGGGGCCCTCTACAATGAGCAGTTCTTC. The V call is TRBV9, the J call TRBJ2-1, with TRBD2 matching 8 bases. CDR1 is SGDLS and CDR2 is YYNGEE in the germline V gene. The CDR3 spans 16 residues. The V gene end was trimmed by 0 bases and the J gene end by 3 bases; junction bases not matched to a gene: 5.

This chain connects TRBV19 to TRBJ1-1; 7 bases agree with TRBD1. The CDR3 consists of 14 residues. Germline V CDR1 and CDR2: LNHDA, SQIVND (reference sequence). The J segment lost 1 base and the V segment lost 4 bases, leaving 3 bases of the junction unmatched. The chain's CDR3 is CASSTQGTNTEAFF. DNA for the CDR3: TGTGCCAGTAGTACACAGGGGACGAACACTGAAGCTTTCTTT.

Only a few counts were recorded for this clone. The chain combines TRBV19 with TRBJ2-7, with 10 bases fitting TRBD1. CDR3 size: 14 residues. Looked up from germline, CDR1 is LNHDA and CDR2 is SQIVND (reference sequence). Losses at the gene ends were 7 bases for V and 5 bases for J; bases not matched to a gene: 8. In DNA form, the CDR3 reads TGTGCCAGTAATCAACCGGGACAGGGGAACGAGCAGTACTTC. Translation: CASNQPGQGNEQYF.

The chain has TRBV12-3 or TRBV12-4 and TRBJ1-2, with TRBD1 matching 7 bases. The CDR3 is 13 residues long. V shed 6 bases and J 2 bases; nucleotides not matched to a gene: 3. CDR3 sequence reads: CASSLTGNYGYTF. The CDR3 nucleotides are TGTGCCAGCAGCCTGACAGGGAACTATGGCTACACCTTC.